The clone carrying this TCR beta chain came up a few times. Germline values: CDR1 MNHEY, CDR2 SVGAGI. The CDR3 is made up of 16 amino acids. After removal of 4 bases from V and 5 bases from J, the junction contained 10 bases not matched to a gene. This record comes from a study of blood T cell repertoires in COVID-19. Whole-study context: Whether acute or convalescent, the COVID-19 samples came from the United States, Italy and Spain. The analysed material was cDNA or gDNA that came from T cells, B-cell-depleted T cells, or PBMCs.

As handled by the study authors: Reference gene primers were amplified, and this amplification served to estimate nucleated cell counts. TCRdb's copy holds only in-frame clones and misses some; the assay was immunoSEQ multiplex PCR. The DNA gave D and trimming, while V, J and clone size come from that table. The sample lists 200,000 to 250,000 clones; 89% were seen once. This chain joins TRBV6-5 and TRBJ2-5, with 10 bases fitting TRBD1. The specimen sequenced was peripheral blood. The receptor was derived from a woman between 40 and 55 years old with acute or convalescent COVID-19. This CDR3 reads CASSLSDRGLGETQYF. The CDR3 region has the DNA TGTGCCAGCAGTTTGTCCGACAGGGGGCTCGGGGAGACCCAGTACTTC.